The 20 T cell receptor beta chains reported below all come from one sample, sequenced in a study of blood T cell repertoires in COVID-19 (dated by TCRdb to the early 2020s). Library prep was done by the immunoSEQ multiplex PCR assay. Drawn from immuneACCESS, this table holds only the in-frame rearrangements with V and J called that TCRdb kept. Clones are partly lost; checked studies trace under half to an unresolved V gene and leave the rest unexplained. The sample includes hundreds of thousands of clones, with about 89% observed a single time. The top ten clonotypes cover roughly 7.4% of the sample. The sequenced sample was peripheral blood. The receptors derive from a woman in her 50s with COVID-19, enrolled during active disease.

This clone was counted only a few times. This chain uses TRBV6-6 with TRBJ1-3, with 10 bases identical to TRBD1. From germline, CDR1 is MNHNY and CDR2 SVGAGI (reference sequence). The trim removed 5 bases at V and 7 bases at J, leaving 5 bases unmatched. The CDR3 is 14 residues long. CDR3 protein: CASSPTGGLNTIYF. For the CDR3, the DNA is TGTGCCAGCAGTCCGACAGGGGGCCTGAACACCATATATTTT.

The chain combines TRBV5-1 with TRBJ2-5, with 9 bases fitting TRBD2. V shed 4 bases, J shed 5 bases, and the junction held 9 bases outside the gene matches. The V gene's germline CDR1 is SGHRS and CDR2 YFSETQ. The CDR3 totals 15 residues. CDR3 bases: TGCGCCAGCAGCGCGGGGGGGCCGGAGGGGGAGACCCAGTACTTC. Translating gives CASSAGGPEGETQYF.

The rearrangement links TRBV11-2 to TRBJ1-4; D ambiguous. The V gene's germline CDR1 is SGHAT and CDR2 FQNNGV. The CDR3 runs to 15 residues. V gave up 6 bases and J gave up 4 bases, with 15 bases separating them. The CDR3 DNA reads as TGTGCCAGCAGTCTAGAGGGAAAGGTTAATGAAAAACTGTTTTTT. It is translated as CASSLEGKVNEKLFF.

The table lists this clone with a few counts. CDR3 region: CASSARTTVEAFF. For the CDR3, the DNA is TGTGCCAGCAGTGCGAGGACGACAGTTGAAGCTTTCTTT. The chain uses TRBV12-3 or TRBV12-4 and TRBJ1-1, with a possible D match to TRBD1 (5 bases). The V gene lost 5 bases and the J gene lost 7 bases, with 14 bases spanning the gap. This CDR3 contains 13 residues.

This clone appeared once. V and J are TRBV10-3 and TRBJ1-2; the match to TRBD1 covers 9 bases. The trim removed 7 bases at V and 3 bases at J, leaving 9 bases unmatched. In germline, CDR1 is ENHRY, CDR2 SYGVKD. CDR3 length equals 15 residues. CDR3 region: CAINLRDRDDYGYTF. The CDR3, as DNA: TGTGCCATCAACCTCCGGGACAGGGACGACTATGGCTACACCTTC.

J is TRBJ2-7 and V is TRBV10-1; tentatively, D is TRBD2 (5 bases). The CDR3 has 16 residues. The V gene lost 2 bases and the J gene lost 2 bases, with 16 bases spanning the gap. Germline values: CDR1 WNHNN, CDR2 SYGVQD (reference sequence). This CDR3 reads CASSEGRDGRTYEQYF. The CDR3 DNA is TGCGCCAGCAGTGAGGGTCGGGATGGCAGAACCTACGAGCAGTACTTC.

The rearrangement joins TRBV12-3 or TRBV12-4 to TRBJ2-2; D might be TRBD2 (5 bases). V lost 7 bases to trimming and J lost 14 bases, with 14 bases between them. CDR3 length: 11 amino acids. The CDR3 loop reads CASTMDFQLFF. CDR3 DNA sequence: TGTGCCAGCACCATGGACTTCCAACTGTTTTTT.

This chain joins TRBV11-2 and TRBJ2-4; D is perhaps TRBD2 (6 bases). V was clipped by 0 bases and J by 8 bases, with 17 bases between them. From germline, CDR1 is SGHAT and CDR2 FQNNGV. The CDR3 is 16 amino acids. CDR3 bases: TGTGCCAGCAGCTTAGAAGTTATCGTCGGGGGACACATTCAGTACTTC. Translating gives CASSLEVIVGGHIQYF. Supplemented by reference TRBV11-2 and TRBJ2-4, the full variable domain reads EAGVAQSPRYKIIEKRQSVAFWCNPISGHATLYWYQQILGQGPKLLIQFQNNGVVDDSQLPKDRFSAERLKGVDSTLKIQPAKLEDSAVYLCASSLEVIVGGHIQYFGAGTRLSVL.

This sequence joins TRBV6-5 and TRBJ1-2; no clear D gene. The germline gives CDR1 MNHEY, CDR2 SVGAGI. This CDR3 is 14 amino acids long. Trimming shortened V by 0 bases and J by 8 bases, and 13 bases separated the two germline ends. CDR3 sequence reads: CASSYSTGWGGYTF. The DNA for the CDR3 is TGTGCCAGCAGTTACTCGACGGGATGGGGAGGCTACACCTTC.

V and J are TRBV30 and TRBJ2-7; tentatively, D is TRBD2 (6 bases). Trimming removed 1 base at V and 2 bases at J, with 9 bases between. CDR3 length: 13 amino acids. Germline V gene sequence: CDR1 GTSNPN, CDR2 SVGIG (reference sequence). For the CDR3, the DNA is TGTGCCTGGAGTGCGGGGGACCCCTACGAGCAGTACTTC. It yields the protein CAWSAGDPYEQYF.

The chain recombines TRBV21-1 with TRBJ1-6; the table names TRBD1, a call not compared with the DNA. TRBV21-1 is a listed pseudogene. This CDR3 has 16 residues. The CDR3 DNA reads as TGTGCCAGCAGCAAAAGGGACAGGGGGGATAATTCACCCCTCCACTTT. Translating it yields CASSKRDRGDNSPLHF.

The gene calls are TRBV25-1 and TRBJ2-5, with unresolved D. V gave up 5 bases and J gave up 4 bases, with 2 bases separating them. Per germline, CDR1 MGHDK and CDR2 SYGVNS. The CDR3 totals 10 residues. The CDR3 spells CASSRETQYF. CDR3 bases: TGTGCCAGCAGTCGAGAGACCCAGTACTTC. The whole variable domain, remainder taken from reference TRBV25-1 and TRBJ2-5, is EADIYQTPRYLVIGTGKKITLECSQTMGHDKMYWYQQDPGMELHLIHYSYGVNSTEKGDLSSESTVSRIRTEHFPLTLESARPSHTSQYLCASSRETQYFGPGTRLLVL.

The V and J genes are TRBV5-6 and TRBJ2-3; TRBD2 matches 7 bases. The CDR3 has 15 amino acids. V gave up 1 base and J gave up 6 bases; unmatched junction bases: 8. Germline V gene lookup returns CDR1 SGHDT and CDR2 YYEEEE. In DNA, the CDR3 is TGTGCCAGCAGCTTGAATGGCGGGGGAGGGGATACGCAGTATTTT. Translated: CASSLNGGGGDTQYF.

CDR3 residues: CASTGPLGGNTEAFF. The DNA of the CDR3 is TGTGCCAGCACCGGGCCTCTGGGAGGGAACACTGAAGCTTTCTTT. J is TRBJ1-1 and V is TRBV9; no firm D call. The CDR3 loop spans 15 amino acids. The V gene's germline CDR1 is SGDLS and CDR2 YYNGEE. Deletions cut 6 bases from V and 1 base from J, with 16 bases between.

This rearrangement joins TRBV10-3 to TRBJ1-5; D is perhaps TRBD1 (6 bases). The CDR3 covers 13 residues. The V end lost 4 bases, the J end lost 4 bases, and 8 bases lay between the germline ends. CDR1 is ENHRY and CDR2 is SYGVKD in the germline V gene. The CDR3 spells CAISGDTNQPQHF. Here the CDR3 DNA reads TGTGCCATCAGTGGGGACACTAATCAGCCCCAGCATTTT.

The chain carries TRBV28 and TRBJ2-2; D perhaps matches TRBD1 (7 bases). CDR1 MDHEN and CDR2 SYDVKM come from the germline V gene. Trimming removed 10 bases from V and 7 bases from J, with 19 bases in between. The CDR3 runs 14 residues. The DNA for the CDR3 is TGTGCCACCTTCCCCAGGGGGGCACGCGGGGAGCTGTTTTTT. Protein sequence: CATFPRGARGELFF.

This sequence joins TRBV5-6 and TRBJ2-7, with TRBD2 matching over 10 bases. The germline CDR1 and CDR2 sequences are SGHDT and YYEEEE. The CDR3 spans 13 residues. V lost 5 bases to trimming and J lost 3 bases; unmatched junction nucleotides: 2. The CDR3 DNA sequence: TGTGCCAGCAGAGCGGGGGGGAACTACGAGCAGTACTTC. Translating gives CASRAGGNYEQYF. The full variable domain, in which reference TRBV5-6 and TRBJ2-7 provide the parts outside the CDR3, is DAGVTQSPTHLIKTRGQQVTLRCSPKSGHDTVSWYQQALGQGPQFIFQYYEEEERQRGNFPDRFSGHQFPNYSSELNVNALLLGDSALYLCASRAGGNYEQYFGPGTRLTVT.

The rearrangement links TRBV5-1 to TRBJ2-7, with 7 bases lining up with TRBD1. J was trimmed by 1 base and V by 4 bases; bases with no gene match: 8. Looked up from germline, CDR1 is SGHRS and CDR2 is YFSETQ. CDR3 size: 15 residues. The CDR3 DNA sequence: TGCGCCAGCAGCCCAACAGGGGTCGGGTCCTACGAGCAGTACTTC. It translates to CASSPTGVGSYEQYF.

The gene calls are TRBV24-1 and TRBJ2-3; 10 bases match TRBD2. Germline CDR1 is KGHDR and CDR2 is SFDVKD. This CDR3 spans 16 amino acids. Losses at the gene ends were 1 base for V and 6 bases for J; bases not matched to a gene: 6. The DNA of the CDR3 is TGTGCCACCAGTGATTTCCGTAGCGGGGGGCTGGATACGCAGTATTTT. It encodes CATSDFRSGGLDTQYF.

The V call is TRBV13, the J call TRBJ1-2; D perhaps matches TRBD1 (5 bases). The CDR3 loop spans 14 amino acids. V lost 2 bases and J 4 bases, leaving 11 bases between the germline ends. Germline V lookup: CDR1 PRHDT, CDR2 FYEKMQ (reference sequence). The CDR3 loop is CASSLRGRGYGYTF. As DNA, the CDR3 is TGTGCCAGCAGCTTAAGAGGAAGGGGCTATGGCTACACCTTC.